Reported below is one T cell receptor (beta chain). The sample holds a few counts of this clonotype. Its antigen is currently not known. The input lacks base qualities; no much larger clone sits a single base away. Donors were roughly 40 systemically healthy Caucasian individuals from Russia aged 6 to 90 years. Each donor gave roughly 11 milliliters of peripheral blood, drawn into EDTA-treated Vacutainer tubes. Ficoll-Paque density-gradient centrifugation was used to isolate PBMCs, with at least 6.5 million per sample. Total RNA was extracted from PBMCs with Trizol reagent, with at least 5.5 micrograms obtained per sample. For every donor, an aliquot of PBMCs went through flow cytometry to measure the percentages of naive CD45RAhigh/CD27high T cells. This specimen belongs to a study of blood T cells in healthy people across ages (dated by TCRdb to the mid-2010s). In terms of the full investigation: In model experiments, template switching captured about one uniquely barcoded TCR beta cDNA molecule for every two T cells. The donors were split into four age groups: young (average about 15 years), middle-aged (around 40), aged (62) and long-lived (approximately 80). To avoid experimental bias, donors of different ages were spread randomly across the sequencing lanes. Using the same blood draw, the study looked at two additional independent replicas of 1 million unique cDNA reads for two donors, one aged 18 to 30 and the other aged 80 or older. The study measured age-related changes in TCR beta repertoire diversity using deep sequencing normalized with unique cDNA molecular identifiers. Broader findings and caveats from the paper: Compared with the aged group, the long-lived group had more naive CD4+ T cells, fewer expanded clones and increased TCR diversity, suggesting age selection. There was a strong correlation between observed TCR beta diversity and the percentage of naive T cells measured by flow cytometry. As age increased, observed TCR beta diversity per million T cells dropped in a roughly linear way, and a significant reduction was already evident by age roughly 40. Since profiling was done on bulk unsorted PBMCs, naive and antigen-experienced compartments could not be conclusively compared. Donor CMV infection status was unknown, potentially confounding age-related changes in expanded clonotypes. Total diversity estimates from one million sequenced T cells were considered lower bounds and underestimates.

For CDR1 and CDR2, the germline V gene lists MNHEY and SVGEGT. The germline V end is reduced by 0 bases and the J end by 5 bases; junction bases left unmatched: 5. The CDR3 holds 15 amino acids from the cysteine to the phenylalanine. CDR3 DNA is the only sequence kept; it has 45 bases, read in frame from the first base. Libraries were prepared through 5' RACE. Data came from an Illumina HiSeq 2500. The second PCR ran for roughly 7 to 12 cycles and used a J-beta primer mix along with a sample-barcoded 5' primer. Each TCR beta cDNA molecule received a unique molecular identifier from a template-switch 5' adaptor carrying 12 random nucleotides. Each sample yielded at least 3 million CDR3-containing paired-end reads. First-strand cDNA synthesis was performed from all RNA using the Mint cDNA synthesis kit, with priming by a TRBC-specific oligonucleotide. Following uracil-DNA glycosylase treatment, a first 18-cycle PCR with universal primers M1SS and BC2_uni_R was performed on all cDNA. Regarding the original processing steps: Normalization of each sample was performed by random selection of 1 million high-quality reads, each carrying a distinct molecular identifier. Reads with shared molecular identifiers were discarded instead of being binned into consensus sequences. CDR3 identification, clonotype clustering and error correction used MiTCR with a Q25 quality threshold and the strictest error-elimination algorithm. A nonparametric unseen species model using Euler transformation provided a lower-bound estimate of total TCR beta diversity. The raw public data were reprocessed by TCRdb itself: fastp quality trimming at Q25, MiXCR clonotype calling, in-frame beta chains only. Rows with one shared CDR3 protein collapse into an entry with the most common genes and DNA. These V and J calls derive from TCRdb rather than the authors' analysis. In this sample the table shows over 600,000 distinct CDR3 sequences, 40% to 45% of which occur a single time. The ten largest clones take up around 30% of the sample.

The clonotype comes from a man of 80 years or more in good health. The chain is made from TRBV6-2 or TRBV6-3 and TRBJ1-2; 8 bases in between match TRBD1. Material: blood. The CDR3 reads as follows: CASSYSAGGKYGYTF. The DNA is as follows: TGTGCCAGCAGTTACTCGGCAGGGGGCAAGTATGGCTACACCTTC.